One sample yielded the 17 T cell receptor beta chains listed below, sequenced in a study of blood T cell repertoires in COVID-19. Sequencing used immunoSEQ multiplex PCR; TCRdb keeps in-frame clones, though not all of them. This table holds some 300,000 clones, approximately 84% found once. The specimen was PBMCs or T cells enriched from blood (not recorded which). The receptors were gathered from a woman aged 25 to 39 who had recovered from COVID-19.

The chain links TRBV28 to TRBJ1-2; weak D call: TRBD1 (5 bases). V was clipped by 7 bases and J by 8 bases, with 11 bases between them. In germline, CDR1 is MDHEN, CDR2 SYDVKM. CDR3 length: 11 residues. As DNA, the CDR3 is TGTGCCAGCACCGGGGGGGAAGGCTACACCTTC. Protein sequence: CASTGGEGYTF.

V and J are TRBV11-2 and TRBJ2-7; perhaps TRBD1 as D (6 bases). From germline, CDR1 is SGHAT and CDR2 FQNNGV. The CDR3 has 14 amino acids. V was shortened by 5 bases and J by 4 bases, with 15 bases between the two germline ends. CDR3 in DNA: TGTGCCAGCAGCCCCCTGGACAGTATGTACGAGCAGTACTTC. Its protein is CASSPLDSMYEQYF.

This rearrangement joins TRBV10-3 to TRBJ1-6, with a weak D call TRBD1 (5 bases). The V end lost 0 bases, the J end lost 6 bases, and 9 bases lay between the germline ends. The CDR3 is 15 amino acids. Germline V lookup: CDR1 ENHRY, CDR2 SYGVKD. CDR3 region: CAISESRGGNSPLHF. The DNA of the CDR3 is TGTGCCATCAGTGAGTCTCGGGGGGGTAATTCACCCCTCCACTTT.

This chain joins TRBV7-9 and TRBJ1-1; D unclear. Germline V CDR1 and CDR2: SEHNR, FQNEAQ (reference sequence). V was trimmed by 5 bases and J by 0 bases, leaving 13 bases between them. The CDR3 has 15 amino acids. In DNA, the CDR3 is TGTGCCAGCAGCCCCGGCGCGGAGTTGAACACTGAAGCTTTCTTT. This gives the protein CASSPGAELNTEAFF. The whole variable domain, filled in from reference TRBV7-9 and TRBJ1-1, reads DTGVSQNPRHKITKRGQNVTFRCDPISEHNRLYWYRQTLGQGPEFLTYFQNEAQLEKSRLLSDRFSAERPKGSFSTLEIQRTEQGDSAMYLCASSPGAELNTEAFFGQGTRLTVV.

This sequence joins TRBV28 and TRBJ1-1; D remains ambiguous. Germline CDR1 MDHEN, CDR2 SYDVKM. This CDR3 is 12 amino acids long. V shed 3 bases and J shed 5 bases, with 7 bases lying between them. The chain's CDR3 is CASSFAGTEAFF. In DNA, the CDR3 is TGTGCCAGCAGTTTTGCCGGGACTGAAGCTTTCTTT.

This chain uses TRBV19 with TRBJ1-4, with TRBD1 as a possible D gene (5 bases). The CDR3 extends over 15 amino acids. Per the germline V gene, CDR1 is LNHDA and CDR2 is SQIVND (reference sequence). V was cut by 6 bases and J by 5 bases, with 16 bases left in between. In nucleotides, the CDR3 is TGTGCCAGTAGCAATACAGGAGTGGAGAATGAAAAACTGTTTTTT. It is translated as CASSNTGVENEKLFF.

V is TRBV5-1 and J is TRBJ1-1; D perhaps matches TRBD1 (5 bases). Germline values: CDR1 SGHRS, CDR2 YFSETQ. The CDR3 spans 15 residues. Trimming took off 6 bases at V and 5 bases at J, with 20 bases between the two ends. The CDR3 DNA follows: TGCGCCAGCACCCCGGGAGGGACGGGCGGGACTGAAGCTTTCTTT. It specifies CASTPGGTGGTEAFF.

J is TRBJ1-6 and V is TRBV21-1; the DNA was not used to check the table's D call, TRBD1. TRBV21-1 is a pseudogene locus. The CDR3 has 13 residues. The CDR3 DNA reads as TGTGCCAGCAGCATAGCCAGGGATTCACCCCTCCACTTT. Its translation is CASSIARDSPLHF.

J is TRBJ2-5 and V is TRBV18, with 13 bases matching TRBD2. The V segment lost 3 bases and the J segment 5 bases; nucleotides outside the gene matches: 6. This CDR3 comprises 16 residues. Germline loops: CDR1 KGHSH, CDR2 LQKENI. The CDR3 loop is CASSPETSGGSETQYF. The CDR3 nucleotides are TGTGCCAGCTCACCCGAGACTAGCGGGGGGTCGGAGACCCAGTACTTC.

CDR3 loop: CASSIRRPSGVAGETQYF. The CDR3 DNA is TGTGCCAGTAGTATACGGAGACCTAGTGGTGTGGCTGGAGAGACCCAGTACTTC. V usage is TRBV19 and J usage is TRBJ2-5, with D unresolved. V shed 2 bases and J shed 4 bases, with 23 bases lying between them. Germline V gene lookup returns CDR1 LNHDA and CDR2 SQIVND (reference sequence). This CDR3 has 18 amino acids.

The chain employs TRBV9 and TRBJ2-7; 9 bases agree with TRBD1. The J segment lost 7 bases and the V segment lost 4 bases, leaving 9 bases of the junction unmatched. Looked up from germline, CDR1 is SGDLS and CDR2 is YYNGEE. This CDR3 is built from 14 residues. In DNA, the CDR3 is TGTGCCAGCAGCCAGGGACAGGGCTTCGTGGAGCAGTACTTC. It encodes CASSQGQGFVEQYF.

The V and J genes are TRBV6-4 and TRBJ2-1; possible D gene TRBD1, 5 bases. Trimming shortened V by 0 bases and J by 8 bases, and 23 bases separated the two germline ends. The germline V gene encodes CDR1 MRHNA and CDR2 SNTAGT. The CDR3 runs to 18 residues. The DNA of the CDR3 is TGTGCCAGCAGTGACTCTGCGTTGGCTGGGGCCCCCAGGGATGAGCAGTTCTTC. Protein sequence: CASSDSALAGAPRDEQFF.

This clone has just one count. The rearrangement joins TRBV30 to TRBJ1-2; perhaps TRBD1 as D (5 bases). With 4 bases removed from V and 5 bases from J, the gap between germline ends came to 17 bases. Looked up from germline, CDR1 is GTSNPN and CDR2 is SVGIG (reference sequence). This CDR3 comprises 14 residues. The DNA for the CDR3 is TGTGCCTGGACCGAGCAGGGTTTGTCTTATGGCTACACCTTC. Amino acids: CAWTEQGLSYGYTF.

V usage is TRBV5-6 and J usage is TRBJ1-6; 9 bases agree with TRBD1. Germline V lookup: CDR1 SGHDT, CDR2 YYEEEE. The CDR3 loop spans 15 amino acids. With 5 bases clipped from V and 5 bases from J, the junction kept 5 bases outside the gene matches. Here the CDR3 DNA reads TGTGCCAGCAGGCCGGGACAGGGAGATAATTCACCCCTCCACTTT. Translated: CASRPGQGDNSPLHF.

The V gene is TRBV14, the J gene TRBJ1-2; D ambiguous. This CDR3 region has 14 residues. Trimming cost V 0 bases and J 5 bases, with 10 bases left between them. CDR1 is SGHDN, CDR2 FVKESK, per germline. CDR3 nucleotides: TGTGCCAGCAGCCAAGATCGAGGCCCGTATGGCTACACCTTC. Its translation is CASSQDRGPYGYTF.

For this clone: Other DNA sequences of this sample code for an identical CDR3. The genes are TRBV24-1 and TRBJ2-5; D might be TRBD2 (5 bases). In germline, CDR1 is KGHDR, CDR2 SFDVKD. V was trimmed by 9 bases and J by 5 bases, leaving 15 bases between them. The CDR3 is made up of 13 amino acids. CDR3: CATSRAGGETQYF. The CDR3 region has the DNA TGTGCCACCTCGCGGGCGGGTGGGGAGACCCAGTACTTC.

The chain is built from TRBV28 and TRBJ2-2; 7 bases are shared with TRBD1. The V gene's germline CDR1 is MDHEN and CDR2 SYDVKM. CDR3 length: 15 residues. With V trimmed by 7 bases and J by 3 bases, 8 bases remained unmatched. The DNA for the CDR3 is TGTGCCAGCATCGGACAGGAAAGTTACACCGGGGAGCTGTTTTTT. Protein sequence: CASIGQESYTGELFF.